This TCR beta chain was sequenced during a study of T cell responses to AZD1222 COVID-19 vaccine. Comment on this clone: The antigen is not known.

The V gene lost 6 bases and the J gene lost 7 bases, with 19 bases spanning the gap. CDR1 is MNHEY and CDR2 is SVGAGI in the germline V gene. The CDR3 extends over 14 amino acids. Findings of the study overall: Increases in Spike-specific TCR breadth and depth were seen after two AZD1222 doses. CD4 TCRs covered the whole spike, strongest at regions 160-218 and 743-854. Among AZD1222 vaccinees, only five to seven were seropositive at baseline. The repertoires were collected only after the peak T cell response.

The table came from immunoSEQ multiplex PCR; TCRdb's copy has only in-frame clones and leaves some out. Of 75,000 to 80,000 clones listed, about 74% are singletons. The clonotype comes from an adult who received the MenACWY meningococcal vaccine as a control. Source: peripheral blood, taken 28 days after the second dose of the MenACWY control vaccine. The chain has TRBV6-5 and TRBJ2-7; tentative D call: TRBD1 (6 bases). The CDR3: CASRRSKGRGEQYF. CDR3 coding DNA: TGTGCCAGCAGGAGGTCGAAGGGTAGGGGGGAGCAGTACTTC.